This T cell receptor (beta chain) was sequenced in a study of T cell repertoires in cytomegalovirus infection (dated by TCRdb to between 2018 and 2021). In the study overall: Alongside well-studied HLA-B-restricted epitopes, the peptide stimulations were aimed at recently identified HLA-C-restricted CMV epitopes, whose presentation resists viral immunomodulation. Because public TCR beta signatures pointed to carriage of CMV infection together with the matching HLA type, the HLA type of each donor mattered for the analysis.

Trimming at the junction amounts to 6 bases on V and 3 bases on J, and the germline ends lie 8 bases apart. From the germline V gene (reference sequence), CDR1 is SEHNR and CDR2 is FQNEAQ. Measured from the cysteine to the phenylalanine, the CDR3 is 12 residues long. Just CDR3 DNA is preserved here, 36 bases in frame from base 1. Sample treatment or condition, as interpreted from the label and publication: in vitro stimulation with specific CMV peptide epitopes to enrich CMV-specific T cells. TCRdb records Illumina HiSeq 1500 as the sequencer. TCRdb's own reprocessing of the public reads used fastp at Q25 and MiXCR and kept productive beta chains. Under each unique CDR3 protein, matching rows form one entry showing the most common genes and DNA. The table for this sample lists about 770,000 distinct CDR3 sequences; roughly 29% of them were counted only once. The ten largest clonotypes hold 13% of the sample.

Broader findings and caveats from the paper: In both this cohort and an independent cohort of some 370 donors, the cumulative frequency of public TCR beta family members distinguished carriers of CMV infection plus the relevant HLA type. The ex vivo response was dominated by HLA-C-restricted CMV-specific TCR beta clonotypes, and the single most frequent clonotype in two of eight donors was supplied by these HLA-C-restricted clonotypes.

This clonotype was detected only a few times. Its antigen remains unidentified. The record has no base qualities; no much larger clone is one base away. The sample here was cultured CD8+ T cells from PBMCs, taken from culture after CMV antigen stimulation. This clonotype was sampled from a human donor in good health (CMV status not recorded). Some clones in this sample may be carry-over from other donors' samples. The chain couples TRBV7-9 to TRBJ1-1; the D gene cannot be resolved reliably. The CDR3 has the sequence CASRRRDTEAFF. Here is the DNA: TGTGCCAGCAGGCGGAGGGACACTGAAGCTTTCTTT.